The present TCR beta chain was sequenced within a study of cytomegalovirus exposure and HLA in healthy donors. Study results and caveats: In a later analysis, at a false discovery rate of 0.05, 17,000 or so TCR beta sequences matched HLA alleles.

Germline CDR1 and CDR2: GTSNPN and SVGIG (reference sequence). CDR3 size: 11 residues. V was cut by 2 bases and J by 8 bases, with 7 bases left in between. The PCR ran on 60 Vbeta and 13 Jbeta primers. This table comes from immunoSEQ multiplex PCR, and its TCRdb copy is limited to in-frame clones, with some not included. This sample carries approximately 190,000 clones, roughly four fifths of them seen once, and the ten largest clones take approximately 2%. Note on this clone: Its cognate antigen is unknown.

This TCR was recovered from a woman aged 25 to 39 in good health and CMV-seropositive. Material for sequencing was PBMCs. The genes are TRBV30 and TRBJ2-1; D remains ambiguous. CDR3 in DNA: TGTGCCTGGAGTACCTATGATGAGCAGTTCTTC. Protein product: CAWSTYDEQFF.